The present T cell receptor beta chain was sequenced within a study of T cell repertoires in cytomegalovirus infection. The CDR3 is 16 residues long. CDR1 is SGHRS and CDR2 is YFSETQ in the germline V gene. The junction had 8 bases not matched to a gene; V was cut back by 4 bases and J by 1 base. TCRdb ran MiXCR on the reads and lists one entry per CDR3 protein. The sample has 650,000 to 900,000 distinct CDR3 sequences, 25% to 35% seen once. This clonotype turned up a few times. Its antigen is unidentified. The sequences come from cultured CD8+ T cells from PBMCs, collected from culture after CMV antigen stimulation. The sequence was obtained from a human donor in good health (CMV status not recorded). Some clones in this sample may be carry-over from other donors' samples. The chain couples TRBV5-1 to TRBJ2-5; 9 bases map to TRBD2. As DNA, the CDR3 is TGCGCCAGCAGCACAGGACTAGCGACCCCCCAAGAGACCCAGTACTTC. Its translation: CASSTGLATPQETQYF.